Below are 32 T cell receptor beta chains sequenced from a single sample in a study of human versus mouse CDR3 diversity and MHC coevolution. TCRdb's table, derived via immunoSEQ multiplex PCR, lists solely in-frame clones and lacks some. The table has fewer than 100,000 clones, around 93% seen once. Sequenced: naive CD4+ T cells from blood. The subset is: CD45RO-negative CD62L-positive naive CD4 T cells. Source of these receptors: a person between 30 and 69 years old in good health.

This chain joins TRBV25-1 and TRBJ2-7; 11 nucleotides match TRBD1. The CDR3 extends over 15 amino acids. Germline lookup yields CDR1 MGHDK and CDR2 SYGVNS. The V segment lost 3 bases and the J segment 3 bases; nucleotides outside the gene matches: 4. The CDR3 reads CASSDPGQGGYEQYF. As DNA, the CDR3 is TGTGCCAGCAGTGACCCGGGACAGGGGGGCTACGAGCAGTACTTC.

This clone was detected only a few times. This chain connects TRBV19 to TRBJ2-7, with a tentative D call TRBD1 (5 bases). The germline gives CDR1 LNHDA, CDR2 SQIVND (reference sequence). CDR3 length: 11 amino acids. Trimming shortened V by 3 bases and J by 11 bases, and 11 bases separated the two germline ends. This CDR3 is CASSMGRDKYF. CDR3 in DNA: TGTGCCAGTAGTATGGGCAGGGATAAGTACTTC.

This CDR3 reads CASSSAGTGGWEQYF. CDR3 nucleotides: TGTGCCAGCAGTTCGGCCGGGACAGGGGGCTGGGAGCAGTACTTC. The V and J genes are TRBV28 and TRBJ2-7, with 12 nucleotides matching TRBD1. Unmatched junction bases numbered 8, after V lost 4 bases and J lost 7 bases. Per the germline V gene, CDR1 is MDHEN and CDR2 is SYDVKM. This CDR3 spans 15 amino acids.

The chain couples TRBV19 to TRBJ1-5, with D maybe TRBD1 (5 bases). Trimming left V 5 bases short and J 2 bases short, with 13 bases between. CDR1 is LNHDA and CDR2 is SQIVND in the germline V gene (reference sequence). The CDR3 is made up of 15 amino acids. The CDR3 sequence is CASSGPPRGNQPQHF. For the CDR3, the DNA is TGTGCCAGTAGTGGGCCACCCAGGGGCAATCAGCCCCAGCATTTT.

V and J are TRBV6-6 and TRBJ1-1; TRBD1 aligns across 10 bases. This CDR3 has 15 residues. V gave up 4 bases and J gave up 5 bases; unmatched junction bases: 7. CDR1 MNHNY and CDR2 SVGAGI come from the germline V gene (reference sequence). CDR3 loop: CASSSPRTGGTEAFF. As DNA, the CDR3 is TGTGCCAGCAGTTCCCCAAGGACAGGGGGAACTGAAGCTTTCTTT.

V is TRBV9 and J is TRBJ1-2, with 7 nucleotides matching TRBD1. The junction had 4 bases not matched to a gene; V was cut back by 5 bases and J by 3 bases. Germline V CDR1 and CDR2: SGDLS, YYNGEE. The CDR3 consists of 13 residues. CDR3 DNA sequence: TGTGCCAGCAGTCGAGGGACAGACTATGGCTACACCTTC. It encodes CASSRGTDYGYTF.

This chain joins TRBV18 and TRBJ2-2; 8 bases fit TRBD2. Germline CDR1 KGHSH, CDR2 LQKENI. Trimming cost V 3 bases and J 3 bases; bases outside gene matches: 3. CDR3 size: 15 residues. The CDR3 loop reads CASSPTRGDTGELFF. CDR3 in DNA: TGTGCCAGCTCACCGACGCGGGGGGACACCGGGGAGCTGTTTTTT.

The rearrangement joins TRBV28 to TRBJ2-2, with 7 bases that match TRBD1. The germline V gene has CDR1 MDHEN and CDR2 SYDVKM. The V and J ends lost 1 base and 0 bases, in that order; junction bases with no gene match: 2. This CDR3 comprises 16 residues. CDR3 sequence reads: CASSLSGQTNTGELFF. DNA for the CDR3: TGTGCCAGCAGTTTATCGGGACAGACGAACACCGGGGAGCTGTTTTTT.

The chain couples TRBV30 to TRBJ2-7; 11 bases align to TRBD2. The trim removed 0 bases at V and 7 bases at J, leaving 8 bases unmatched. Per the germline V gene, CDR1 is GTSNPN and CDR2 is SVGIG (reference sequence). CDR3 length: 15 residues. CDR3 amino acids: CAWSVVAGGPGEQYF. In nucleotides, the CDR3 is TGTGCCTGGAGTGTAGTAGCGGGGGGGCCAGGGGAGCAGTACTTC.

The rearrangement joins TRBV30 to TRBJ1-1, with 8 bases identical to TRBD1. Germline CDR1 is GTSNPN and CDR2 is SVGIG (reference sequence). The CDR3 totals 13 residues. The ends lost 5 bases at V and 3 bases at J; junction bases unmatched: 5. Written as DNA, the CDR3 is TGTGCCTGGGACAGGGGAGGGGACACTGAAGCTTTCTTT. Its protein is CAWDRGGDTEAFF.

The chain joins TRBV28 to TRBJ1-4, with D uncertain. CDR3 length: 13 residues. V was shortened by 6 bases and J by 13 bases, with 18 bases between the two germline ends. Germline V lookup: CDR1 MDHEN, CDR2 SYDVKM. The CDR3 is CASSLAAFVGLFF. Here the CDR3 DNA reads TGTGCCAGCAGCCTCGCCGCGTTTGTTGGACTGTTTTTT.

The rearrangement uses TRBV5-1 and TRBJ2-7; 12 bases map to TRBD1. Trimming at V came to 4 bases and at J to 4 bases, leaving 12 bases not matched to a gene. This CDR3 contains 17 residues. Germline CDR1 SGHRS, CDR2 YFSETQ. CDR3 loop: CASSPVPGQGASYEQYF. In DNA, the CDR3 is TGCGCCAGCAGCCCAGTCCCGGGACAGGGGGCCTCGTACGAGCAGTACTTC.

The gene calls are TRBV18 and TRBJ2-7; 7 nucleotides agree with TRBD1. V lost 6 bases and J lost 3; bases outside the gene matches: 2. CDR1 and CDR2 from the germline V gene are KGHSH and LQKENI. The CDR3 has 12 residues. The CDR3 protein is CASSQGVYEQYF. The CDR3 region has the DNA TGTGCCAGCTCCCAGGGGGTCTACGAGCAGTACTTC.

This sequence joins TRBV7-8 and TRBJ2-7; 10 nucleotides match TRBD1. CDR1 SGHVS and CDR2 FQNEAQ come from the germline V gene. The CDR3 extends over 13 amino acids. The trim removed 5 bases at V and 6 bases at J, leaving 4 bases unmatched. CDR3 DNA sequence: TGTGCCAGCAGCGGGACAGGGGAAGGCGAGCAGTACTTC. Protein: CASSGTGEGEQYF.

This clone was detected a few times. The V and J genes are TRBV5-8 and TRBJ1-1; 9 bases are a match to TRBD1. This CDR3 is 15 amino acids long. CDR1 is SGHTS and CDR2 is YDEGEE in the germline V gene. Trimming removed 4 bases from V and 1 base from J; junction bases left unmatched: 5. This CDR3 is CASSAGDRANTEAFF. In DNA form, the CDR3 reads TGTGCCAGCAGCGCGGGGGACAGGGCGAACACTGAAGCTTTCTTT.

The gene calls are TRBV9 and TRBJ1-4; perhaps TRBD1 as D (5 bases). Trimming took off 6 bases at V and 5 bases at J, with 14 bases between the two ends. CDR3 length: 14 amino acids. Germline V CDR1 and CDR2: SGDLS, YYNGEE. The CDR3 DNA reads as TGTGCCAGCACCGGGAGAGGGGTAAATGAAAAACTGTTTTTT. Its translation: CASTGRGVNEKLFF.

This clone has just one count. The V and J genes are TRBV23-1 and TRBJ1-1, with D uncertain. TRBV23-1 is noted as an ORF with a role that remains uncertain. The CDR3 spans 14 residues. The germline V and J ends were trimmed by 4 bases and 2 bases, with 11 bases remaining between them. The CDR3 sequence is CASSPTDGNTEAFF. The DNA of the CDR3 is TGCGCCAGCAGTCCTACAGACGGTAACACTGAAGCTTTCTTT.

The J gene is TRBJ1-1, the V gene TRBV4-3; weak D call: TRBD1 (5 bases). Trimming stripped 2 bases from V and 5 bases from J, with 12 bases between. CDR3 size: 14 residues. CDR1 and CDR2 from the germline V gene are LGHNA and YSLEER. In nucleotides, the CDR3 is TGCGCCAGCAGCCAAACCACCGGGGGAACTGAAGCTTTCTTT. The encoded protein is CASSQTTGGTEAFF.

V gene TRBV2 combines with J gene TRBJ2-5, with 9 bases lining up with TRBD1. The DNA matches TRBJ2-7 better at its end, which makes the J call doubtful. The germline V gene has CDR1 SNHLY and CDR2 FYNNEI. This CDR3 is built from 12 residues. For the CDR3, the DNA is TGTGCCAGCAGGGACAGGGGCAACGAGCAGTACTTC. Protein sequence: CASRDRGNEQYF.

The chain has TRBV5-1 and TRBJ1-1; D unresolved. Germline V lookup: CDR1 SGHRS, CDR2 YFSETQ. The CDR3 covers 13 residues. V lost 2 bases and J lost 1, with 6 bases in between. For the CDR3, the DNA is TGCGCCAGCAGCTTAGGCGGGAACACTGAAGCTTTCTTT. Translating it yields CASSLGGNTEAFF.

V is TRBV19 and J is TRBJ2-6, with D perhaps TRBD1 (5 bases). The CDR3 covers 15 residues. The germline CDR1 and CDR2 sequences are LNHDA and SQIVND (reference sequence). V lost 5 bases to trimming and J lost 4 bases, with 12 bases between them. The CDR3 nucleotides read TGTGCCAGTAGTTTCCAGGGCACCGGGGCCAACGTCCTGACTTTC. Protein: CASSFQGTGANVLTF.

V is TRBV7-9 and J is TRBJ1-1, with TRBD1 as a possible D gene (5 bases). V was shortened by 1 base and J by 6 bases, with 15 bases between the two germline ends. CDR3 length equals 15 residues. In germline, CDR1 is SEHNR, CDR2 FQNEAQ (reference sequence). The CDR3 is CASSLDAGRKAEAFF. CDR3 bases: TGTGCCAGCAGCTTAGACGCAGGGAGGAAGGCTGAAGCTTTCTTT.

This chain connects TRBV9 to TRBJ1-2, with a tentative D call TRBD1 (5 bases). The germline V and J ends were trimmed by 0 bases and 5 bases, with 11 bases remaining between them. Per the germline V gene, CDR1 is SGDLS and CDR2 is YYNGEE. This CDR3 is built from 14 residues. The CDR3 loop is CASSVAAPGYGYTF. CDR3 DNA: TGTGCCAGCAGCGTAGCGGCCCCAGGGTATGGCTACACCTTC.

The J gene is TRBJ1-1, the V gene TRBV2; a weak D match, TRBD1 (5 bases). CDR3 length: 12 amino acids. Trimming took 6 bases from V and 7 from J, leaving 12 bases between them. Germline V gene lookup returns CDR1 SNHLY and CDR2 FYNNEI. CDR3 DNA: TGTGCCAGCAGGGGGGGAGAGGGTGAAGCTTTCTTT. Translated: CASRGGEGEAFF.

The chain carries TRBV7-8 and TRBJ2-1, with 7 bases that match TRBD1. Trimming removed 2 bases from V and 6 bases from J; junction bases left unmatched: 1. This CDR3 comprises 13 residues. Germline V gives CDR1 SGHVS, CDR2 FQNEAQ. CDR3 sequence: CASSLRQGNEQFF. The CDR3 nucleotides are TGTGCCAGCAGCTTAAGACAGGGCAATGAGCAGTTCTTC.

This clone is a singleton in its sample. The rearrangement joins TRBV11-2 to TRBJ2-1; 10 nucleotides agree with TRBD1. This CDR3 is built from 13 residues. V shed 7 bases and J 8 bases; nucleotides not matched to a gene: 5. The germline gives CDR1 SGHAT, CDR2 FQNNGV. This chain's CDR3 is CASTGQGRDEQFF. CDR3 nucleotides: TGTGCCAGCACGGGACAGGGGAGGGATGAGCAGTTCTTC.

The CDR3 coding sequence is TGTGCCAGCAGTCCCGGGACAGCTTATTCCTACGAGCAGTACTTC. Amino acids: CASSPGTAYSYEQYF. The chain links TRBV27 to TRBJ2-7; TRBD1 agrees at 7 bases. This CDR3 has 15 residues. J lost 1 base, V lost 5 bases, and 8 bases had no gene match. The V gene's germline CDR1 is MNHEY and CDR2 SMNVEV (reference sequence).

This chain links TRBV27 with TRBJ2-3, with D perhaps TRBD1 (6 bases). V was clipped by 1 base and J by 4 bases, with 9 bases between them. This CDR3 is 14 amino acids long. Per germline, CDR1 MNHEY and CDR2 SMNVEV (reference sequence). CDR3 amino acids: CASSLFQGSDTQYF. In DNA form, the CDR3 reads TGTGCCAGCAGTTTATTCCAGGGGTCAGATACGCAGTATTTT.

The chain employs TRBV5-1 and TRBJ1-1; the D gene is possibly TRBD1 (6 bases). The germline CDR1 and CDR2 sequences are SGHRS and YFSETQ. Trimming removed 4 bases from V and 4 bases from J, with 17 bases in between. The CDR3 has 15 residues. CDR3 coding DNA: TGCGCCAGCAGCCAACAGGGAGGGAGCGGCACTGAAGCTTTCTTT. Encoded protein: CASSQQGGSGTEAFF.

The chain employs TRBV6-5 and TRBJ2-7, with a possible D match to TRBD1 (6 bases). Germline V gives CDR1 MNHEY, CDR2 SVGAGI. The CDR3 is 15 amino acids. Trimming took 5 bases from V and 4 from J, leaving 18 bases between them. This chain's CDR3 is CASSQGGAGDYEQYF. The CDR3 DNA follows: TGTGCCAGCAGTCAGGGTGGGGCAGGGGATTACGAGCAGTACTTC.

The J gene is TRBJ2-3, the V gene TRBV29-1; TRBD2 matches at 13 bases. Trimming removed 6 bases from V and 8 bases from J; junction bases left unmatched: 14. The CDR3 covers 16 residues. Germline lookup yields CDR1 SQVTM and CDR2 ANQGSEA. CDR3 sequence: CSVAGLAGAGGGTQYF. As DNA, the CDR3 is TGCAGCGTCGCTGGACTAGCGGGAGCGGGCGGCGGTACGCAGTATTTT.

The CDR3: CASSWPGGAYEQYF. CDR3 bases: TGTGCCAGCAGTTGGCCAGGGGGCGCCTACGAGCAGTACTTC. V and J are TRBV28 and TRBJ2-7; 8 nucleotides agree with TRBD1. With 4 bases clipped from V and 2 bases from J, the junction kept 4 bases outside the gene matches. CDR3 size: 14 residues. Germline values: CDR1 MDHEN, CDR2 SYDVKM.